Below are 30 T cell receptor beta chains sequenced from a single sample in a study of blood T cell repertoires in COVID-19. The table came from immunoSEQ multiplex PCR; TCRdb's copy has only in-frame clones and leaves some out. The table records approximately 310,000 clones, 85% of them present only once. Sequencing input: PBMCs or T cells enriched from blood (not recorded which). Every receptor here comes from a woman aged 30 to 39 who had been exposed to COVID-19.

This sequence joins TRBV7-9 and TRBJ1-3; possibly TRBD1 for D (5 bases). Germline lookup yields CDR1 SEHNR and CDR2 FQNEAQ (reference sequence). CDR3 size: 14 residues. Trimming removed 3 bases at V and 4 bases at J, with 10 bases between. CDR3 in DNA: TGTGCCAGCAGCTTGCCAGGGCGCGGAAACACCATATATTTT. Translating gives CASSLPGRGNTIYF.

The rearrangement uses TRBV5-1 and TRBJ1-1; 8 bases line up with TRBD1. The CDR3 sequence is 13 residues long. CDR1 is SGHRS and CDR2 is YFSETQ in the germline V gene. J lost 7 bases, V lost 5 bases, and 7 bases had no gene match. The CDR3 DNA follows: TGCGCCAGCAGACCCGACAGGGGAGGTGAAGCTTTCTTT. This translates into CASRPDRGGEAFF.

The genes are TRBV11-2 and TRBJ2-1, with no clear D. The CDR3 length is 13 residues. V was trimmed by 3 bases and J by 4 bases, leaving 7 bases between them. Germline values: CDR1 SGHAT, CDR2 FQNNGV. CDR3 protein: CASSLPLYNEQFF. The CDR3 DNA reads as TGTGCCAGCAGCTTGCCTCTATACAATGAGCAGTTCTTC.

The chain recombines TRBV4-2 with TRBJ2-1; a possible D gene is TRBD2 (6 bases). CDR1 LGHNA and CDR2 YNFKEQ come from the germline V gene. Trimming took 1 base from V and 7 from J, leaving 26 bases between them. The CDR3 runs 19 residues. The CDR3 DNA is TGTGCCAGCAGCCAAGTTGCGGCTCCGAACCGACCCGGGGGAAATGAGCAGTTCTTC. This codes for CASSQVAAPNRPGGNEQFF.

This clone has only a few counts. V gene TRBV30 combines with J gene TRBJ1-6, with D tentatively TRBD1 (5 bases). The CDR3 has 16 residues. Germline V CDR1 and CDR2: GTSNPN, SVGIG (reference sequence). The germline V and J ends were trimmed by 4 bases and 0 bases, with 13 bases remaining between them. The CDR3 sequence: CAWTRAQSSYNSPLHF. The DNA of the CDR3 is TGTGCCTGGACCAGGGCACAGAGCTCCTATAATTCACCCCTCCACTTT.

The V and J genes are TRBV30 and TRBJ1-1, with D unclear. The CDR3 contains 13 residues. CDR1 is GTSNPN, CDR2 SVGIG, per germline (reference sequence). Trimming removed 0 bases from V and 1 base from J, with 6 bases in between. The CDR3 DNA reads TGTGCCTGGAGTGTACACCAGAACACTGAAGCTTTCTTT. It yields the protein CAWSVHQNTEAFF. The entire variable domain, with the rest obtained from reference TRBV30 and TRBJ1-1, is as follows: SQTIHQWPATLVQPVGSPLSLECTVEGTSNPNLYWYRQAAGRGLQLLFYSVGIGQISSEVPQNLSASRPQDRQFILSSKKLLLSDSGFYLCAWSVHQNTEAFFGQGTRLTVV.

The chain combines TRBV12-5 with TRBJ1-2; TRBD1 agrees at 9 bases. CDR1 is LGHNT and CDR2 is FRNRAP in the germline V gene. J was trimmed by 3 bases and V by 3 bases; bases with no gene match: 5. The CDR3 runs to 15 residues. The CDR3 nucleotides are TGTGCTAGTGGTTTCTGGACAGGGGCGGACTATGGCTACACCTTC. The encoded protein is CASGFWTGADYGYTF.

The chain uses TRBV6-5 and TRBJ2-2; 7 bases are shared with TRBD2. The CDR3 length is 15 residues. Trimming at V came to 6 bases and at J to 4 bases, leaving 8 bases not matched to a gene. Per the germline V gene, CDR1 is MNHEY and CDR2 is SVGAGI. The CDR3 region is CASSGGGRVTGELFF. DNA for the CDR3: TGTGCCAGCAGCGGCGGGGGAAGGGTCACCGGGGAGCTGTTTTTT.

The chain recombines TRBV6-2 or TRBV6-3 with TRBJ1-5, with TRBD1 identical over 7 bases. The V gene's germline CDR1 is MNHEY and CDR2 SVGEGT. With 5 bases clipped from V and 6 bases from J, the junction kept 4 bases outside the gene matches. This CDR3 is built from 13 residues. The CDR3 loop reads CASSSDRVQPQHF. In nucleotides, the CDR3 is TGTGCCAGCAGTAGCGACAGGGTTCAGCCCCAGCATTTT.

This clone was detected many times. The V gene is TRBV5-4, the J gene TRBJ2-3; D possibly corresponds to TRBD1 (5 bases). Germline loops: CDR1 SGHNT, CDR2 YYREEE (reference sequence). V was clipped by 3 bases and J by 4 bases, with 18 bases between them. This CDR3 has 16 residues. In DNA, the CDR3 is TGTGCCAGCAGCTCCGGTGTAAGGGGATACGCAGATACGCAGTATTTT. Translated: CASSSGVRGYADTQYF.

The chain has TRBV27 and TRBJ1-2; D might be TRBD1 (5 bases). The CDR3 is 12 residues long. CDR1 is MNHEY and CDR2 is SMNVEV in the germline V gene (reference sequence). V lost 8 bases, J lost 1 base, and 8 bases lay in between. The CDR3 loop reads CASSRDNYGYTF. The CDR3 DNA sequence: TGTGCCAGCTCCAGGGATAACTATGGCTACACCTTC.

The chain joins TRBV6-5 to TRBJ1-2, with D unresolved. The V gene lost 2 bases and the J gene lost 2 bases, with 15 bases spanning the gap. Per germline, CDR1 MNHEY and CDR2 SVGAGI. This CDR3 contains 16 residues. Here the CDR3 reads CASSYDGRKGNYGYTF. The CDR3 DNA sequence: TGTGCCAGCAGTTACGATGGGAGAAAAGGGAACTATGGCTACACCTTC.

This clone was counted a few times. The V gene is TRBV7-8, the J gene TRBJ1-1; 10 bases match TRBD1. This CDR3 is 17 amino acids long. CDR1 SGHVS and CDR2 FQNEAQ come from the germline V gene. Unmatched junction bases numbered 8, after V lost 2 bases and J lost 2 bases. The CDR3 bases are TGTGCCAGCAGCTTACCGGGACAGGGGCTCGGAAACACTGAAGCTTTCTTT. Its translation is CASSLPGQGLGNTEAFF.

This clone showed up just once. The chain recombines TRBV28 with TRBJ1-2, with D unresolved. Deletions cut 4 bases from V and 7 bases from J, with 4 bases between. This CDR3 contains 10 residues. In germline, CDR1 is MDHEN, CDR2 SYDVKM. CDR3 sequence reads: CASSSLGYTF. Written as DNA, the CDR3 is TGTGCCAGCAGTTCCCTTGGCTACACCTTC.

The V gene is TRBV11-1, the J gene TRBJ1-1; D remains ambiguous. The germline V gene encodes CDR1 SGHAT and CDR2 FQDESV (reference sequence). Deletions cut 1 base from V and 1 base from J, with 7 bases between. This CDR3 contains 14 residues. The CDR3 here is CASSLGAGNTEAFF. The CDR3 bases are TGTGCCAGCAGCTTAGGCGCGGGGAACACTGAAGCTTTCTTT.

The chain carries TRBV4-1 and TRBJ2-5, with a weak D call TRBD1 (6 bases). Per germline, CDR1 MGHRA and CDR2 YSYEKL. The CDR3 runs to 19 residues. Deletions cut 1 base from V and 5 bases from J, with 26 bases between. The CDR3 sequence is CASSQAHPVSRQVLETQYF. For the CDR3, the DNA is TGCGCCAGCAGCCAAGCTCACCCGGTATCGAGACAGGTCCTGGAGACCCAGTACTTC.

This clone was seen once. The gene calls are TRBV7-9 and TRBJ2-7, with 8 bases fitting TRBD1. Germline values: CDR1 SEHNR, CDR2 FQNEAQ (reference sequence). J lost 3 bases, V lost 4 bases, and 8 bases had no gene match. The CDR3 consists of 15 residues. The CDR3 sequence is CASSSQGALGYEQYF. DNA of the CDR3: TGTGCCAGCAGCTCCCAGGGGGCTTTAGGCTACGAGCAGTACTTC. Filled out from reference TRBV7-9 and TRBJ2-7, the complete variable domain reads DTGVSQNPRHKITKRGQNVTFRCDPISEHNRLYWYRQTLGQGPEFLTYFQNEAQLEKSRLLSDRFSAERPKGSFSTLEIQRTEQGDSAMYLCASSSQGALGYEQYFGPGTRLTVT.

This clone has just a few counts. The CDR3 region has the DNA TGTGCCTGGAGGCCCGGGGGAAATCAGCCCCAGCATTTT. Translated: CAWRPGGNQPQHF. The V and J genes are TRBV30 and TRBJ1-5; D is possibly TRBD1 (5 bases). Trimming left V 3 bases short and J 4 bases short, with 10 bases between. This CDR3 has 13 amino acids. Germline CDR1 GTSNPN, CDR2 SVGIG (reference sequence).

The table lists this clone with a count of one. The genes are TRBV27 and TRBJ1-3, with a possible D match to TRBD1 (5 bases). Trimming shortened V by 2 bases and J by 4 bases, and 12 bases separated the two germline ends. The CDR3 is 15 residues long. CDR1 and CDR2 from the germline V gene are MNHEY and SMNVEV (reference sequence). The CDR3 region is CASSLAGPRGNTIYF. CDR3 bases: TGTGCCAGCAGTTTAGCGGGGCCTCGAGGAAACACCATATATTTT.

The chain uses TRBV7-9 and TRBJ1-2; D remains unclear. V dropped 3 bases and J dropped 5 bases, with 13 bases sitting between them. CDR3 length: 14 residues. Germline lookup yields CDR1 SEHNR and CDR2 FQNEAQ (reference sequence). CDR3 protein: CASSLSSGSYGYTF. The CDR3 bases are TGTGCCAGCAGCTTGAGTTCCGGGTCATATGGCTACACCTTC.

V gene TRBV27 combines with J gene TRBJ1-4, with TRBD1 identical over 8 bases. The CDR3 covers 15 residues. Per the germline V gene, CDR1 is MNHEY and CDR2 is SMNVEV (reference sequence). J lost 6 bases, V lost 5 bases, and 8 bases had no gene match. Here the CDR3 reads CASSPESGGHEKLFF. The CDR3 DNA sequence: TGTGCCAGCAGTCCGGAATCAGGGGGCCATGAAAAACTGTTTTTT.

The chain has TRBV9 and TRBJ1-1; no reliable D call. This CDR3 region has 12 residues. Trimming cost V 4 bases and J 3 bases, with 7 bases left between them. CDR1 is SGDLS and CDR2 is YYNGEE in the germline V gene. This CDR3 reads CASSSVDTEAFF. The CDR3 DNA sequence: TGTGCCAGCAGCTCTGTTGACACTGAAGCTTTCTTT.

The chain couples TRBV7-9 to TRBJ2-3; 14 nucleotides agree with TRBD2. CDR3 size: 17 residues. Germline CDR1 reads SEHNR; CDR2 reads FQNEAQ (reference sequence). Trimming cost V 5 bases and J 2 bases; bases outside gene matches: 6. For the CDR3, the DNA is TGTGCCAGCAGCCGACTAGCGGGAGGGCCGGTCACAGATACGCAGTATTTT. Residues: CASSRLAGGPVTDTQYF.

This sequence joins TRBV6-2 or TRBV6-3 and TRBJ2-1; TRBD2 is a possible D gene (7 bases). Looked up from germline, CDR1 is MNHEY and CDR2 is SVGEGT. The CDR3 extends over 16 amino acids. V was clipped by 2 bases and J by 5 bases, with 16 bases between them. The CDR3 is CASSYNTGGSNNEQFF. CDR3 bases: TGTGCCAGCAGTTACAACACGGGGGGCAGTAACAATGAGCAGTTCTTC.

In this sample, this clone turned up many times. The rearrangement links TRBV10-2 to TRBJ2-3; 7 positions match TRBD2. Per the germline V gene, CDR1 is WSHSY and CDR2 is SAAADI. J was trimmed by 1 base and V by 2 bases; bases with no gene match: 3. The CDR3 spans 15 residues. Written as DNA, the CDR3 is TGCGCCAGCAGTGAGCCGGCGGGAGGCACAGATACGCAGTATTTT. Translated: CASSEPAGGTDTQYF.

The chain has TRBV5-4 and TRBJ2-6; TRBD2 matches 9 bases. From germline, CDR1 is SGHNT and CDR2 YYREEE (reference sequence). The CDR3 totals 16 residues. Losses at the gene ends were 5 bases for V and 3 bases for J; bases not matched to a gene: 6. In nucleotides, the CDR3 is TGTGCCAGCAGGGTAGGGACTAGCTTTGGGGCCAACGTCCTGACTTTC. Protein: CASRVGTSFGANVLTF.

This chain uses TRBV4-3 with TRBJ1-4, with unresolved D. The V end was cut by 4 bases, the J end by 8 bases, with 11 bases between. In germline, CDR1 is LGHNA, CDR2 YSLEER. The CDR3 has 13 residues. In DNA, the CDR3 is TGCGCCAGCAGCCCCGTAGGAGGCGAAAAACTGTTTTTT. It translates to CASSPVGGEKLFF.

This sequence joins TRBV6-2 or TRBV6-3 and TRBJ2-7, with TRBD1 as a possible D gene (5 bases). Per the germline V gene, CDR1 is MNHEY and CDR2 is SVGEGT. The V and J ends lost 0 bases and 1 base respectively, with 16 bases between them. The CDR3 is 17 amino acids. CDR3: CASSYSRFRDQSYEQYF. In DNA form, the CDR3 reads TGTGCCAGCAGTTACTCGAGGTTCAGGGATCAATCCTACGAGCAGTACTTC.

This CDR3 is CASSHVTGTGYSPLHF. The DNA for the CDR3 is TGCGCCAGCAGCCACGTCACCGGGACAGGGTATTCACCCCTCCACTTT. V and J are TRBV4-3 and TRBJ1-6; 9 nucleotides match TRBD1. The J segment lost 8 bases and the V segment lost 3 bases, leaving 8 bases of the junction unmatched. The CDR3 extends over 16 amino acids. The germline V gene encodes CDR1 LGHNA and CDR2 YSLEER.

The genes are TRBV28 and TRBJ2-1; 8 positions match TRBD1. CDR1 is MDHEN, CDR2 SYDVKM, per germline. Trimming at V came to 2 bases and at J to 7 bases, leaving 4 bases not matched to a gene. The CDR3 extends over 14 amino acids. Written as DNA, the CDR3 is TGTGCCAGCAGTTTAGACAGGGGTAGAAATGAGCAGTTCTTC. Encoded protein: CASSLDRGRNEQFF.